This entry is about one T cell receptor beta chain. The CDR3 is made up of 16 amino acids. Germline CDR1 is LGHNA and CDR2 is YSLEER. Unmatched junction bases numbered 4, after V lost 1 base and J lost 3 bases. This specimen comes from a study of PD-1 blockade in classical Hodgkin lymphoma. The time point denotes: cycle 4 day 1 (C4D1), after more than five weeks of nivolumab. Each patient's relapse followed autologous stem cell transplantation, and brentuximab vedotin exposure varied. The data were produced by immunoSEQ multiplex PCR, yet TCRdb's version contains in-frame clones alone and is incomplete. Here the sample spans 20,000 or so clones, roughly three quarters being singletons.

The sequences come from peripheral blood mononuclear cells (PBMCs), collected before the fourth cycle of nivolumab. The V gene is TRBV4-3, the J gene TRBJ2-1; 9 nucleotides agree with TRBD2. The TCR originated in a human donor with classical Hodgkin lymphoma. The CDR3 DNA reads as TGCGCCAGCAGCCAAGGACCTAGCGGGATCTACAATGAGCAGTTCTTC. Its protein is CASSQGPSGIYNEQFF.